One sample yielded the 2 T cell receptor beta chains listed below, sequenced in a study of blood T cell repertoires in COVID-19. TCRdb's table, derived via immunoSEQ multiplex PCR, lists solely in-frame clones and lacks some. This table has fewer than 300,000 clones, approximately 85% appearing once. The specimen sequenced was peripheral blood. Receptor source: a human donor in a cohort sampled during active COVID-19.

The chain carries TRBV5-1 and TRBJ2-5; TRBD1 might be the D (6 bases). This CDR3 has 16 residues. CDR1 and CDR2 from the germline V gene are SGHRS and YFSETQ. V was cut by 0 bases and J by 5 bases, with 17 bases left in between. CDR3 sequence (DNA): TGCGCCAGCAGCTTGGGGGGGCCCCCTTTAGAGGAGACCCAGTACTTC. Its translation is CASSLGGPPLEETQYF.

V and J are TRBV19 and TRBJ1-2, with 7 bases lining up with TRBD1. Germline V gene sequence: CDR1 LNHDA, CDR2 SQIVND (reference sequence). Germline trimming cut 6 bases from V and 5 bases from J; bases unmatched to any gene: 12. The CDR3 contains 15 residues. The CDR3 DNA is TGTGCCAGTAGACAGGGGACCTACCCCAATTATGGCTACACCTTC. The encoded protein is CASRQGTYPNYGYTF. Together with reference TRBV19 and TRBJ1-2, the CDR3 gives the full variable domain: DGGITQSPKYLFRKEGQNVTLSCEQNLNHDAMYWYRQDPGQGLRLIYYSQIVNDFQKGDIAEGYSVSREKKESFPLTVTSAQKNPTAFYLCASRQGTYPNYGYTFGSGTRLTVV.